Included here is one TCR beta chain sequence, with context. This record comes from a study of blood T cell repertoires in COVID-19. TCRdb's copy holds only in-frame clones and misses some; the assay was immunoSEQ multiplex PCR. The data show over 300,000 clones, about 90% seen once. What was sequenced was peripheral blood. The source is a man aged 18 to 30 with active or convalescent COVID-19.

CDR3 DNA: TGTGCCAGCAGTTATGCGGGGGGAAGCTCCTACGAGCAGTACTTC. The encoded protein is CASSYAGGSSYEQYF. The genes are TRBV6-2 or TRBV6-3 and TRBJ2-7; 8 bases map to TRBD2. After removal of 3 bases from V and 0 bases from J, the junction contained 4 bases not matched to a gene. This CDR3 contains 15 residues. Per the germline V gene, CDR1 is MNHEY and CDR2 is SVGEGT.